Listed below are T cell receptor beta chains from one sample, sequenced in a study of CD8 T cells in ankylosing spondylitis. From the 5' RACE reads, TCRdb called clonotypes with MiXCR, one entry per CDR3 protein. Of approximately 45,000 distinct CDR3 sequences in the sample, about 4% are singletons; the top ten hold 3% to 4%. The sequencing input was blood, either unsorted or a sorted T cell fraction (not recorded which). Receptors originate from a female donor with ankylosing spondylitis or in good health (not recorded which). CDR3s include the opening cysteine and the closing phenylalanine or tryptophan. The order of the fields is D gene, clone size, V gene, J gene, CDR3 protein, CDR3 DNA. A D gene is named only where the DNA matches it firmly. Size tells how often a clone was seen (once, few, many) or the class of an expanded clone, and some rows leave it out.

TRBD1	many	TRBV9	TRBJ2-3	CASSVRQGMGDTQYF	TGTGCCAGCAGCGTCCGACAGGGGATGGGAGATACGCAGTATTTT
TRBD1	-	TRBV9	TRBJ1-6	CASSVAGTANSPLHF	TGTGCCAGCAGCGTAGCCGGGACAGCTAATTCACCCCTCCACTTT
-	many	TRBV9	TRBJ2-7	CASSVARSRSSEQYF	TGTGCCAGCAGCGTAGCTCGCTCGAGGTCATCCGAGCAGTACTTC
-	-	TRBV9	TRBJ2-3	CASSVGPGGASGDTQYF	TGTGCCAGCAGCGTAGGGCCTGGCGGGGCTTCGGGAGATACGCAGTATTTT
TRBD2	few	TRBV9	TRBJ2-1	CASSVSSGGLNEQFF	TGTGCCAGCAGTGTTTCTAGCGGGGGCCTCAATGAGCAGTTCTTC
-	many	TRBV9	TRBJ2-3	CASIPLVGDTQYF	TGTGCCAGCATCCCTCTAGTGGGAGATACGCAGTATTTT
-	few	TRBV9	TRBJ1-3	CASSIAVSGNTIYF	TGTGCCAGCAGTATTGCCGTCTCTGGAAACACCATATATTTT
TRBD2	few	TRBV9	TRBJ2-2	CASSERGGAYTGELFF	TGTGCCAGCAGCGAGCGGGGGGGCGCGTACACCGGGGAGCTGTTTTTT
-	many	TRBV9	TRBJ2-7	CASSGRLTGGHGEQYF	TGTGCCAGCAGCGGCCGCTTGACAGGAGGTCACGGGGAGCAGTACTTC
-	many	TRBV9	TRBJ1-1	CASSANVANTEAFF	TGTGCCAGCAGCGCGAATGTCGCAAACACTGAAGCTTTCTTT
-	many	TRBV9	TRBJ2-5	CASSSLVAETQYF	TGTGCCAGCAGCTCGCTAGTGGCGGAGACCCAGTACTTC
-	many	TRBV9	TRBJ1-2	CASSVGGLTHGYTF	TGTGCCAGCAGCGTAGGCGGTTTAACTCATGGCTACACCTTC
TRBD2	many	TRBV9	TRBJ2-1	CASSVRGAYNEQFF	TGTGCCAGCAGCGTCCGGGGGGCCTACAATGAGCAGTTCTTC
TRBD1	many	TRBV9	TRBJ1-1	CASTRQGGNTEAFF	TGTGCCAGCACCAGGCAGGGGGGGAACACTGAAGCTTTCTTT
TRBD2	few	TRBV9	TRBJ2-1	CASSVRWGRDNEQFF	TGTGCCAGCAGCGTAAGGTGGGGGAGGGACAATGAGCAGTTCTTC
-	many	TRBV9	TRBJ2-7	CASSVAGAYEQYF	TGTGCCAGCAGCGTAGCGGGGGCCTACGAGCAGTACTTC
TRBD1	many	TRBV9	TRBJ2-7	CASSWGQGALYEQYF	TGTGCCAGCAGCTGGGGACAGGGGGCCCTCTACGAGCAGTACTTC
-	many	TRBV9	TRBJ2-5	CASSVTQGITQTQYF	TGTGCCAGCAGCGTAACGCAGGGAATTACCCAGACCCAGTACTTC
TRBD1	many	TRBV9	TRBJ1-5	CASSVTGGREPQHF	TGTGCCAGCAGCGTAACAGGGGGCAGGGAGCCCCAGCATTTT
-	-	TRBV9	TRBJ2-2	CASAAAGTGELFF	TGTGCCAGCGCCGCCGCTGGCACCGGGGAGCTGTTTTTT
TRBD1	-	TRBV9	TRBJ2-2	CASSVVGTGDTGELFF	TGTGCCAGCAGCGTAGTTGGGACAGGGGACACCGGGGAGCTGTTTTTT
TRBD1	-	TRBV9	TRBJ2-1	CASSGRDRVDEQFF	TGTGCCAGCAGCGGACGGGACAGGGTCGATGAGCAGTTCTTC
-	many	TRBV9	TRBJ1-5	CASSAAGNQPQHF	TGTGCCAGCAGCGCAGCCGGGAATCAGCCCCAGCATTTT
TRBD1	many	TRBV9	TRBJ1-5	CASSAQGADQPQHF	TGTGCCAGCAGCGCACAGGGGGCGGATCAGCCCCAGCATTTT
-	many	TRBV9	TRBJ1-6	CASSTRENPIYSPLHF	TGTGCCAGCAGCACTCGCGAAAACCCCATTTATTCACCCCTCCACTTT
TRBD2	-	TRBV9	TRBJ2-7	CASSKGLAVTYEQYF	TGTGCCAGCAGCAAGGGACTAGCGGTTACCTACGAGCAGTACTTC
-	many	TRBV9	TRBJ2-7	CASSVNANYEQYF	TGTGCCAGCAGCGTTAACGCCAACTACGAGCAGTACTTC
-	many	TRBV9	TRBJ2-7	CASSAQGGEQYF	TGTGCCAGCAGCGCCCAAGGGGGAGAGCAGTACTTC
TRBD1	many	TRBV9	TRBJ2-7	CASSPGQGSDEQYF	TGTGCCAGCAGCCCGGGACAGGGAAGCGACGAGCAGTACTTC
-	medium-sized	TRBV9	TRBJ2-7	CASSAELGDEQYF	TGTGCCAGCAGCGCAGAGCTAGGGGACGAGCAGTACTTC
-	many	TRBV9	TRBJ1-3	CASSVASGSGNTIYF	TGTGCCAGCAGCGTAGCGTCGGGTTCTGGAAACACCATATATTTT
-	many	TRBV9	TRBJ2-5	CASSVALADQETQYF	TGTGCCAGCAGCGTAGCGTTAGCGGATCAAGAGACCCAGTACTTC
-	-	TRBV9	TRBJ2-5	CASSETGGGETQYF	TGTGCCAGCAGCGAGACAGGAGGAGGAGAGACCCAGTACTTC
TRBD1	many	TRBV9	TRBJ1-1	CASSSTGGTEAFF	TGTGCCAGCAGCTCCACAGGGGGAACTGAAGCTTTCTTT
TRBD2	many	TRBV9	TRBJ2-1	CASSVLGLAGPYNEQFF	TGTGCCAGCAGCGTACTTGGACTAGCGGGGCCTTACAATGAGCAGTTCTTC
-	many	TRBV9	TRBJ2-1	CASSVVARGESFF	TGTGCCAGCAGCGTAGTAGCCAGGGGAGAATCGTTCTTC
-	-	TRBV9	TRBJ1-4	CASSPLGTEKLFF	TGTGCCAGCAGCCCCCTAGGGACAGAAAAACTGTTTTTT
-	many	TRBV9	TRBJ2-6	CASSDPGQGPLWANVLTF	TGTGCCAGCAGCGACCCGGGACAAGGTCCTCTCTGGGCCAACGTCCTGACTTTC
-	many	TRBV9	TRBJ1-4	CASSVVATGAEKLFF	TGTGCCAGCAGCGTAGTGGCGACCGGGGCTGAAAAACTGTTTTTT